Listed below are T cell receptor beta chains from one sample, sequenced in a study of shared clonotypes between healthy human individuals. Assay used: immunoSEQ multiplex PCR; TCRdb lists only in-frame clones, some missing. Of just over 2,000,000 clones in the sample, 85% to 95% were seen once. Specimen: naive CD4+ T cells sorted from blood. The receptors stem from a man between 18 and 29 years old in good health. Both conserved end residues are part of each CDR3.

J gene: TRBJ2-5; V gene: TRBV5-6; CDR3 protein: CASSLGAGTLQETQYF
J gene: TRBJ2-5; V gene: TRBV5-1; CDR3 protein: CASRRQETQYF
J gene: TRBJ2-7; V gene: TRBV6-1; CDR3 protein: CASSVDRAAYEQYF
J gene: TRBJ2-3; V gene: TRBV30; CDR3 protein: CAWSSQGVGTDTQYF
J gene: TRBJ1-1; V gene: TRBV30; CDR3 protein: CAWTPVRGQDTEAFF
J gene: TRBJ2-2; V gene: TRBV7-2; CDR3 protein: CASSLRGYGGELFF
J gene: TRBJ2-3; V gene: TRBV2; CDR3 protein: CASSEALRPIGTDTQYF
J gene: TRBJ1-6; V gene: TRBV27; CDR3 protein: CASSLSFNSPLHF
J gene: TRBJ2-7; V gene: TRBV6-1; CDR3 protein: CASRVAGDNEQYF
J gene: TRBJ1-6; V gene: TRBV13; CDR3 protein: CASSLKHYNSPLHF
J gene: TRBJ2-4; V gene: TRBV30; CDR3 protein: CACNGLAKNIQYF
J gene: TRBJ2-3; V gene: TRBV9; CDR3 protein: CASSASGRGTDTQYF
J gene: TRBJ1-4; V gene: TRBV10-3; CDR3 protein: CAISESGINSLLTTNEKLFF
J gene: TRBJ1-2; V gene: TRBV6-1; CDR3 protein: CASSEAPGGNYGYTF
J gene: TRBJ1-2; V gene: TRBV5-5; CDR3 protein: CASSLAPLTAPYGYTF
J gene: TRBJ1-1; V gene: TRBV25-1; CDR3 protein: CASSEPRGGNTEAFF
J gene: TRBJ1-2; V gene: TRBV6-6; CDR3 protein: CASSKLTGNGYTF
J gene: TRBJ1-1; V gene: TRBV19; CDR3 protein: CASSQGTEAFF
J gene: TRBJ1-1; V gene: TRBV7-9; CDR3 protein: CASSVDREDTEAFF
J gene: TRBJ1-3; V gene: TRBV14; CDR3 protein: CASSQDPQGFGSGNTIYF
J gene: TRBJ1-4; V gene: TRBV25-1; CDR3 protein: CASSEMNGATNEKLFF
J gene: TRBJ1-4; V gene: TRBV7-2; CDR3 protein: CASSLGPTNEKLFF
J gene: TRBJ1-2; V gene: TRBV5-6; CDR3 protein: CASSLVGTGEGYTF
J gene: TRBJ2-1; V gene: TRBV29-1; CDR3 protein: CSVASRSSYNEQFF
J gene: TRBJ2-7; V gene: TRBV5-1; CDR3 protein: CASKLPEGPYEQYF
J gene: TRBJ1-1; V gene: TRBV6-5; CDR3 protein: CASSRGQFMNTEAFF
J gene: TRBJ2-7; V gene: TRBV11-2; CDR3 protein: CASSRLAGGTYEQYF
J gene: TRBJ2-4; V gene: TRBV21-1; CDR3 protein: CASSKSGPGGDIGIQYF
J gene: TRBJ1-2; V gene: TRBV5-4; CDR3 protein: CASNRDRGTDGYTF
J gene: TRBJ2-2; V gene: TRBV6-5; CDR3 protein: CASRTGYTGELFF
J gene: TRBJ2-2; V gene: TRBV2; CDR3 protein: CASNQRAAGELFF
J gene: TRBJ2-3; V gene: TRBV18; CDR3 protein: CASSSKIGGSGDTQYF
J gene: TRBJ1-1; V gene: TRBV19; CDR3 protein: CASRHTGVDWSEAFF
J gene: TRBJ2-7; V gene: TRBV19; CDR3 protein: CASSPTSGSSYEQYF
J gene: TRBJ2-3; V gene: TRBV18; CDR3 protein: CASSPPQVLAGGYDTQYF
J gene: TRBJ1-1; V gene: TRBV4-1; CDR3 protein: CASSQELGGDTNTEAFF